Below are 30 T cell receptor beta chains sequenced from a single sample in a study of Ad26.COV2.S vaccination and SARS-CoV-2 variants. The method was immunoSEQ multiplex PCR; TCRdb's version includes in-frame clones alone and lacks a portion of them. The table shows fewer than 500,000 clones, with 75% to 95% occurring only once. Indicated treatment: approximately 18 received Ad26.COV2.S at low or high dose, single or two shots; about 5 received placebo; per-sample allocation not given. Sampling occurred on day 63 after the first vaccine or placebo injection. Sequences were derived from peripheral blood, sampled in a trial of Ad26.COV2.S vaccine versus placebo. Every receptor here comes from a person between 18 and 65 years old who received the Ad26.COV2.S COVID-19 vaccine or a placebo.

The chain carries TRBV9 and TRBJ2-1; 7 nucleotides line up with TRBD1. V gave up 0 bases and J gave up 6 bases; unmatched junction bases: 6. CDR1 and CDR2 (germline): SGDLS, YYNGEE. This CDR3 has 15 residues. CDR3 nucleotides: TGTGCCAGCAGCGTAGGGGACAGAAGCACCAATGAGCAGTTCTTC. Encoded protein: CASSVGDRSTNEQFF.

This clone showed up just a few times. The CDR3 DNA follows: TGTGCCAGCTCACCACTGGGTAGCCTACACAATGAGCAGTTCTTC. Its translation: CASSPLGSLHNEQFF. This chain uses TRBV18 with TRBJ2-1; D gene uncertain. Trimming shortened V by 1 base and J by 5 bases, and 12 bases separated the two germline ends. The CDR3 is 15 amino acids. Germline lookup yields CDR1 KGHSH and CDR2 LQKENI. Full variable domain (rest looked up from reference TRBV18 and TRBJ2-1): NAGVMQNPRHLVRRRGQEARLRCSPMKGHSHVYWYRQLPEEGLKFMVYLQKENIIDESGMPKERFSAEFPKEGPSILRIQQVVRGDSAAYFCASSPLGSLHNEQFFGPGTRLTVL.

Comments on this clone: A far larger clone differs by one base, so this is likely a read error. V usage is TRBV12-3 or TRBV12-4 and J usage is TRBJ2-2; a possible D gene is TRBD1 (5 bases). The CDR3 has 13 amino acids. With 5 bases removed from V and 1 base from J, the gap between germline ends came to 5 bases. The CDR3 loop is CASSDRNTGELFF. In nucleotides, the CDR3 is TGTGCCAGCAGTGACAGGAACACCGGGGAGCTGTTTTTT.

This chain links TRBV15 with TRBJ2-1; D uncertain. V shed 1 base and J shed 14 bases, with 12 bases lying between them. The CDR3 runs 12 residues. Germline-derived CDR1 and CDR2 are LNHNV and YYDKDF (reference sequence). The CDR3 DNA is TGTGCCACCAGCAGAGTGGGTGTCTGGAAGTTCTTC. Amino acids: CATSRVGVWKFF.

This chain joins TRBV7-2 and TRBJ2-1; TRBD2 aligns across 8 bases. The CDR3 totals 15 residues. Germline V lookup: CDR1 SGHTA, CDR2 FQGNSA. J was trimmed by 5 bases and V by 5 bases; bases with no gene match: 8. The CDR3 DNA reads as TGTGCCAGCAGCGTATCCGGGACTAGAGACAATGAGCAGTTCTTC. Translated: CASSVSGTRDNEQFF.

CDR3 sequence (DNA): TGTGCCACCAGTGATTTGACTGAGCAGTTCTTC. This codes for CATSDLTEQFF. This chain connects TRBV24-1 to TRBJ2-1; D not certain. This CDR3 spans 11 amino acids. Trimming removed 0 bases from V and 9 bases from J, with 2 bases in between. Looked up from germline, CDR1 is KGHDR and CDR2 is SFDVKD.

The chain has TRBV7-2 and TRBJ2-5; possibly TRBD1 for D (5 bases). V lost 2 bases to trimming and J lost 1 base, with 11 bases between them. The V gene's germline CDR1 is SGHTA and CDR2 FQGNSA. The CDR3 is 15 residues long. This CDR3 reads CASSLYQGVQETQYF. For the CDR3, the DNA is TGTGCCAGCAGCTTATACCAGGGCGTCCAAGAGACCCAGTACTTC. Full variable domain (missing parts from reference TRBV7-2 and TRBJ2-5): GAGVSQSPSNKVTEKGKDVELRCDPISGHTALYWYRQSLGQGLEFLIYFQGNSAPDKSGLPSDRFSAERTGGSVSTLTIQRTQQEDSAVYLCASSLYQGVQETQYFGPGTRLLVL.

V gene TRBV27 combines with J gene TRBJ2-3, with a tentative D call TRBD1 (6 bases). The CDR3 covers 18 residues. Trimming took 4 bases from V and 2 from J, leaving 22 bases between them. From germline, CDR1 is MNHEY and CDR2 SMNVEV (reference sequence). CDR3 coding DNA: TGTGCCAGCAGTTCTTCTGAACTTGCAGGGGAGTTCACAGATACGCAGTATTTT. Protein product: CASSSSELAGEFTDTQYF.

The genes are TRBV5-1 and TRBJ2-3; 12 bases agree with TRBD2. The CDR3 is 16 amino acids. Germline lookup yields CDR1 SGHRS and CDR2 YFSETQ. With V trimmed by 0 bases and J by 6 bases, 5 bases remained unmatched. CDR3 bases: TGCGCCAGCAGCTTGGCTAGCGGGAGGGCCTACGATACGCAGTATTTT. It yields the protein CASSLASGRAYDTQYF. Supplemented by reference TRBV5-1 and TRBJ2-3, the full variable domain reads KAGVTQTPRYLIKTRGQQVTLSCSPISGHRSVSWYQQTPGQGLQFLFEYFSETQRNKGNFPGRFSGRQFSNSRSEMNVSTLELGDSALYLCASSLASGRAYDTQYFGPGTRLTVL.

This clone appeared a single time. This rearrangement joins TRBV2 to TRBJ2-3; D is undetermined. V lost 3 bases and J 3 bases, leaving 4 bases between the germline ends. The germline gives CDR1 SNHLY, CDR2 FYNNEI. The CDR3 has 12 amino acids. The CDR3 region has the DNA TGTGCCAGCAGTGAGGCAACAGATACGCAGTATTTT. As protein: CASSEATDTQYF. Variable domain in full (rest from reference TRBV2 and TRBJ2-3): EPEVTQTPSHQVTQMGQEVILRCVPISNHLYFYWYRQILGQKVEFLVSFYNNEISEKSEIFDDQFSVERPDGSNFTLKIRSTKLEDSAMYFCASSEATDTQYFGPGTRLTVL.

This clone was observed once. The CDR3 DNA sequence: TGTGCCAGCAGTGGATCAGCGGGACCTTCCTACAATGAGCAGTTCTTC. The encoded protein is CASSGSAGPSYNEQFF. The chain uses TRBV28 and TRBJ2-1; 7 nucleotides line up with TRBD2. Germline lookup yields CDR1 MDHEN and CDR2 SYDVKM. V trimming: 5 bases; J trimming: 1 base; junction bases outside the gene matches: 8. The CDR3 has 16 amino acids.

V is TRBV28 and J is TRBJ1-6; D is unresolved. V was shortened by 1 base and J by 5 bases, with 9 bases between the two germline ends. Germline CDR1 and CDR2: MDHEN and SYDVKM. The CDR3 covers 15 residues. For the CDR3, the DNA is TGTGCCAGCAGTTTATTAGACCGGGATAATTCACCCCTCCACTTT. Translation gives CASSLLDRDNSPLHF.

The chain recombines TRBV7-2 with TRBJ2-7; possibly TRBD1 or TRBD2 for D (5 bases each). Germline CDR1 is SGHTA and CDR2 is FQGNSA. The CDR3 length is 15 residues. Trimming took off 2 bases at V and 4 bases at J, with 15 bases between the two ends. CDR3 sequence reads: CASSLFRGAVYEQYF. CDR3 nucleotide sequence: TGTGCCAGCAGCTTATTTCGAGGGGCCGTTTACGAGCAGTACTTC.

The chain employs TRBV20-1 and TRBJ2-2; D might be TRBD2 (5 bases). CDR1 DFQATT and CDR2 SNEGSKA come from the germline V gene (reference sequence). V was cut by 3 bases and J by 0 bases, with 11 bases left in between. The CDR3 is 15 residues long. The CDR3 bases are TGCAGTGCTAGTGATGACTACACGAACACCGGGGAGCTGTTTTTT. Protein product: CSASDDYTNTGELFF.

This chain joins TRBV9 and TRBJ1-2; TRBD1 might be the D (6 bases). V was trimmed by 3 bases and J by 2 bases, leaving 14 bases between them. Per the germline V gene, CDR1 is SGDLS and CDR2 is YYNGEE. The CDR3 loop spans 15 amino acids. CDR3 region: CASSAERGTNYGYTF. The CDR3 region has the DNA TGTGCCAGCAGCGCAGAGAGGGGGACGAACTATGGCTACACCTTC.

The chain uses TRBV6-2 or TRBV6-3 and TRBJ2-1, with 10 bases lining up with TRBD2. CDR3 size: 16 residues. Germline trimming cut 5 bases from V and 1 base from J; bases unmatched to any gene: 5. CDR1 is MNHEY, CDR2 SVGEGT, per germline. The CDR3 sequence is CASSPASGRSYNEQFF. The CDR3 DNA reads TGTGCCAGCAGTCCGGCTAGCGGGAGATCCTACAATGAGCAGTTCTTC.

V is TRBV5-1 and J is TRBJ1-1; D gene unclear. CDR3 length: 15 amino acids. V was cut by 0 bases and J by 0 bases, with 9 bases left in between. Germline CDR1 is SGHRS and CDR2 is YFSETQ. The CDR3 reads CASSLDTSMNTEAFF. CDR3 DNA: TGCGCCAGCAGCTTGGACACGTCAATGAACACTGAAGCTTTCTTT.

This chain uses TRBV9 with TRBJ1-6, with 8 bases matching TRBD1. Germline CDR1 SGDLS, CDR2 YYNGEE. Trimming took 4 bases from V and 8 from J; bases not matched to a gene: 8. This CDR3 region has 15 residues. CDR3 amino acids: CASSFLQGGDSPLHF. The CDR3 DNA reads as TGTGCCAGCAGCTTCCTACAGGGGGGGGATTCACCCCTCCACTTT. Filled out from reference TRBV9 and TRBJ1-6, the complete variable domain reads DSGVTQTPKHLITATGQRVTLRCSPRSGDLSVYWYQQSLDQGLQFLIQYYNGEERAKGNILERFSAQQFPDLHSELNLSSLELGDSALYFCASSFLQGGDSPLHFGNGTRLTVT.

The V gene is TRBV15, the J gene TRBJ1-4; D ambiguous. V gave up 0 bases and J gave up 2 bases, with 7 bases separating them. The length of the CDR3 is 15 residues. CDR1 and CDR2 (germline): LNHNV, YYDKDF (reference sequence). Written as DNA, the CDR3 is TGTGCCACCAGCAGAGATCCGGGTACTAATGAAAAACTGTTTTTT. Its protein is CATSRDPGTNEKLFF.

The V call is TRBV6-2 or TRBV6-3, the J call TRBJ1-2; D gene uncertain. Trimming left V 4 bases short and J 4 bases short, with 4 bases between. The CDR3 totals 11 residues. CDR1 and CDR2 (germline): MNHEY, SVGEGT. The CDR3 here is CASSSSYGYTF. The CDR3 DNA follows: TGTGCCAGCAGTTCATCCTATGGCTACACCTTC.

The CDR3 coding sequence is TGTGCCAGCAGCTTGGCCCGACGGTCCCAAGAGACCCAGTACTTC. It specifies CASSLARRSQETQYF. This sequence joins TRBV5-5 and TRBJ2-5; D unclear. The ends were cut back, 0 bases at V and 1 base at J, with 10 bases in the middle. The germline V gene has CDR1 SGHKS and CDR2 YYEKEE (reference sequence). The CDR3 is 15 amino acids.

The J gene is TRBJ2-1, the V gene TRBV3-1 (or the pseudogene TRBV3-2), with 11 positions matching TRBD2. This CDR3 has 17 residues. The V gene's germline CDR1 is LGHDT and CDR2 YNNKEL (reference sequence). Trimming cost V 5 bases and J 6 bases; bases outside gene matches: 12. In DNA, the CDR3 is TGTGCCAGCAGCGATTTAGGGCTAGCGGGAGGCGGCAATGAGCAGTTCTTC. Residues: CASSDLGLAGGGNEQFF.

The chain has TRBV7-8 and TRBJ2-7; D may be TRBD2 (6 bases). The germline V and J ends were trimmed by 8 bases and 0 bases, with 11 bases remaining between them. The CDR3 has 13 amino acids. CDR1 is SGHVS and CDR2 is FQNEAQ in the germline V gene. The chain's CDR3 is CASGGVSSYEQYF. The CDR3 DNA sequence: TGTGCCAGCGGAGGGGTTTCCTCCTACGAGCAGTACTTC. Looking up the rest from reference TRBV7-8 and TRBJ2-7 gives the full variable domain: GAGVSQSPRYKVAKRGQDVALRCDPISGHVSLFWYQQALGQGPEFLTYFQNEAQLDKSGLPSDRFFAERPEGSVSTLKIQRTQQEDSAVYLCASGGVSSYEQYFGPGTRLTVT.

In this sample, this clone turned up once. DNA for the CDR3: TGTGCCAGCAGTTACTCGACTGGGGTGGGCACTGAAGCTTTCTTT. Encoded protein: CASSYSTGVGTEAFF. The chain joins TRBV6-6 to TRBJ1-1; D uncertain. Trimming pared 0 bases from V and 4 bases from J, leaving 12 bases between. The CDR3 is made up of 15 amino acids. Per the germline V gene, CDR1 is MNHNY and CDR2 is SVGAGI (reference sequence).

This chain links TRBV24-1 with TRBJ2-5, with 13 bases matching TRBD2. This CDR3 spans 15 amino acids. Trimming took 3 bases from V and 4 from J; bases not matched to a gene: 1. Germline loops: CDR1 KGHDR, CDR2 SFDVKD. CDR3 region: CATSDRLAGGETQYF. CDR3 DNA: TGTGCCACCAGTGATCGACTAGCGGGAGGAGAGACCCAGTACTTC.

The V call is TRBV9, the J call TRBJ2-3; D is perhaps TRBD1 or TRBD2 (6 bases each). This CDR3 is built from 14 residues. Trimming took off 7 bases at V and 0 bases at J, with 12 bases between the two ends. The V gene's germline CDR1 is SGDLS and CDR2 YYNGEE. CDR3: CASESGASTDTQYF. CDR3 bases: TGTGCCAGCGAATCGGGGGCTAGCACAGATACGCAGTATTTT.

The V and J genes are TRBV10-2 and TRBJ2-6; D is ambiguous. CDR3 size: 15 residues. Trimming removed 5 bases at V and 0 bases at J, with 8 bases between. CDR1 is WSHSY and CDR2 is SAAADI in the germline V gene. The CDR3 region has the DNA TGCGCCAGCAGTAGTACGGCCTCTGGGGCCAACGTCCTGACTTTC. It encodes CASSSTASGANVLTF.

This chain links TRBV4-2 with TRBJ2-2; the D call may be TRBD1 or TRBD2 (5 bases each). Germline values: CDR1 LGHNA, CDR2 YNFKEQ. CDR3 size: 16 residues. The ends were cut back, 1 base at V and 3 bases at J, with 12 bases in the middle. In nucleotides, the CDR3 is TGTGCCAGCAGCCAAGCAGAGAGAGGGGACACCGGGGAGCTGTTTTTT. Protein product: CASSQAERGDTGELFF.

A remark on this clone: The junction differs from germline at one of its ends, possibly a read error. CDR3 protein: CASRGGNTEAFF. The CDR3 bases are TGTGCAAGCAGGGGAGGGAACACTGAAGCTTTCTTT. V and J are TRBV3-1 (or the pseudogene TRBV3-2) and TRBJ1-1, with D possibly matching TRBD1 (6 bases). This CDR3 has 12 residues. The germline CDR1 and CDR2 sequences are LGHDT and YNNKEL (reference sequence).

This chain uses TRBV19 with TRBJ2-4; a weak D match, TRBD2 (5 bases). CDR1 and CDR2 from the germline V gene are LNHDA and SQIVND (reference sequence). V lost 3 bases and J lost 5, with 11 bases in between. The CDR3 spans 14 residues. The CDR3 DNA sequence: TGTGCCAGTAGTATCCCGGGAAACGAAAACATTCAGTACTTC. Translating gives CASSIPGNENIQYF.